This paragraph covers one TCR beta chain sequence. Its specificity is not known. This record comes from a study of T cell responses to AZD1222 COVID-19 vaccine. Overall study: Samples with a second dose at about 4 or about 12 weeks were pooled together.

The table came from immunoSEQ multiplex PCR; TCRdb's copy has only in-frame clones and leaves some out. The profile shows under 95,000 clones, approximately 86% of them singletons. Trimming stripped 5 bases from V and 7 bases from J, with 7 bases between. The CDR3 covers 11 residues. Germline-derived CDR1 and CDR2 are KGHDR and SFDVKD. General study points: A rise in Spike-specific TCR breadth and depth followed two AZD1222 doses. Per reports, nearly half of all spike-specific TCRs target regions that are unmutated in variants. With dominance at 160-218 and 743-854, vaccine-associated CD4 TCRs spanned spike.

The material was peripheral blood, obtained on day 0 of AZD1222 vaccination. The gene calls are TRBV24-1 and TRBJ1-2; TRBD1 might be the D (5 bases). The sequence derives from an adult in good health. CDR3 bases: TGTGCCACCAGTGGGGGCGGTGGCTACACCTTC. Protein product: CATSGGGGYTF.